Listed here are 2 T cell receptor beta chains from one sample, sequenced in a study of cytomegalovirus exposure and HLA in healthy donors. Clones were sequenced by immunoSEQ multiplex PCR, and TCRdb holds only the in-frame ones, with some missing. The table has fewer than 90,000 clones, 90% to 95% seen once. The sequenced sample consisted of PBMCs. The receptors were gathered from a woman aged 18-29 years in good health and CMV-seronegative.

The chain joins TRBV7-2 to TRBJ2-1; 11 bases match TRBD2. V was pared by 1 base and J by 1 base, with 3 bases of the junction left unmatched. This CDR3 comprises 17 residues. Germline V lookup: CDR1 SGHTA, CDR2 FQGNSA. The CDR3 sequence: CASSLGTSGRSYNEQFF. The CDR3 DNA is TGTGCCAGCAGCTTAGGAACTAGCGGGAGATCCTACAATGAGCAGTTCTTC.

The chain links TRBV7-2 to TRBJ1-6, with D perhaps TRBD1 (5 bases). There are 16 residues in the CDR3. The V end lost 2 bases, the J end lost 0 bases, and 8 bases lay between the germline ends. The germline CDR1 and CDR2 sequences are SGHTA and FQGNSA. CDR3 nucleotide sequence: TGTGCCAGCAGCTTACAGGGTCGCTCCTATAATTCACCCCTCCACTTT. Its translation: CASSLQGRSYNSPLHF.